Sequencing of this T cell receptor beta chain was carried out in a study of blood T cell repertoires in COVID-19. The method was immunoSEQ multiplex PCR; TCRdb's version includes in-frame clones alone and lacks a portion of them. Among about 280,000 clones listed, about nine tenths were seen once. The CDR3 runs to 15 residues. V was cut by 2 bases and J by 9 bases, with 14 bases left in between. CDR1 MNHEY and CDR2 SVGAGI come from the germline V gene. The sample taken for sequencing was peripheral blood. The sequence came from a woman in her twenties or thirties with active or convalescent COVID-19. The chain couples TRBV6-5 to TRBJ1-6, with D maybe TRBD1 (6 bases). In nucleotides, the CDR3 is TGTGCCAGCAGTTACGAGGGCAGGGGCGGTTCACCCCTCCACTTT. It is translated as CASSYEGRGGSPLHF.